Shown below are 8 T cell receptor beta chains from a single sample sequenced in a study of T-cell reconstitution after alpha-beta-depleted transplantation in children. Preparation of the TCRbeta library was carried out with unique molecular identifiers. In TCRdb, the PCR reads were re-called with MiXCR into one record per CDR3 protein. The sample yields about 58,000 distinct CDR3 sequences, 44% seen once. The specimen comprised PBMCs, mostly from graft donor cells, sampled 360 days after TCRalphabeta/CD19-depleted stem cell transplant. The receptors here all came from a male patient younger than 18 who had a stem cell transplant for acute lymphoblastic leukemia, so the T cells may come from the graft donor.

The chain employs TRBV12-3 or TRBV12-4 and TRBJ1-4; D gene uncertain. The CDR3 runs 13 residues. Trimming removed 6 bases from V and 7 bases from J, with 12 bases in between. The CDR3 loop is CASSLGSGEKLFF. The CDR3 region has the DNA TGTGCCAGCAGCTTGGGAAGCGGTGAAAAACTGTTTTTT.

This clonotype was counted many times. The rearrangement uses TRBV12-3 or TRBV12-4 and TRBJ2-1; tentative D call: TRBD2 (6 bases). V was trimmed by 5 bases and J by 6 bases, leaving 17 bases between them. CDR3 length: 15 residues. The CDR3 loop reads CASSQPGLAGNEQFF. The CDR3 bases are TGTGCCAGCAGTCAGCCGGGACTCGCCGGCAATGAGCAGTTCTTC.

The chain links TRBV6-5 to TRBJ1-6; D call uncertain. V gave up 2 bases and J gave up 0 bases, with 11 bases separating them. Germline V gives CDR1 MNHEY, CDR2 SVGAGI. CDR3 length: 17 amino acids. CDR3 nucleotide sequence: TGTGCCAGCAGTTACGGGGTTACGAGCTCCTATAATTCACCCCTCCACTTT. Residues: CASSYGVTSSYNSPLHF.

The genes are TRBV5-1 and TRBJ2-3; 9 bases line up with TRBD2. Germline V CDR1 and CDR2: SGHRS, YFSETQ. J gave up 1 base and V 2 bases, and 2 bases lay outside the gene matches. The CDR3 runs to 15 residues. The CDR3 here is CASSFVAGGTDTQYF. The CDR3 DNA reads TGCGCCAGCAGCTTCGTAGCGGGGGGCACAGATACGCAGTATTTT.

This clonotype was found a few times. This sequence joins TRBV20-1 and TRBJ2-1; 7 nucleotides agree with TRBD1. Germline CDR1 and CDR2: DFQATT and SNEGSKA (reference sequence). The J segment lost 0 bases and the V segment lost 4 bases, leaving 3 bases of the junction unmatched. This CDR3 contains 14 residues. DNA of the CDR3: TGCAGTGCTATCCACAGGGGCTCCTACAATGAGCAGTTCTTC. It codes for CSAIHRGSYNEQFF.

The chain has TRBV9 and TRBJ2-3; 9 nucleotides agree with TRBD2. Germline V CDR1 and CDR2: SGDLS, YYNGEE. The J segment lost 0 bases and the V segment lost 4 bases, leaving 0 bases of the junction unmatched. The CDR3 extends over 14 amino acids. As DNA, the CDR3 is TGTGCCAGCAGCACTAGCGGGAGCACAGATACGCAGTATTTT. It encodes CASSTSGSTDTQYF.

The chain is built from TRBV4-1 and TRBJ2-3, with a weak D call TRBD1 (6 bases). Germline V CDR1 and CDR2: MGHRA, YSYEKL. Trimming removed 0 bases at V and 9 bases at J, with 13 bases between. This CDR3 region has 14 residues. The CDR3 DNA follows: TGCGCCAGCAGCCAAGAAGACAGGCCGTCGACGCAGTATTTT. It is translated as CASSQEDRPSTQYF.

The CDR3, as DNA: TGTGCCAGCAGTGGACGACACAGCTCCTACAATGAGCAGTTCTTC. Its translation: CASSGRHSSYNEQFF. V and J are TRBV6-4 and TRBJ2-1, with D uncertain. The CDR3 sequence is 15 residues long. Per the germline V gene, CDR1 is MRHNA and CDR2 is SNTAGT. Deletions cut 4 bases from V and 0 bases from J, with 10 bases between.